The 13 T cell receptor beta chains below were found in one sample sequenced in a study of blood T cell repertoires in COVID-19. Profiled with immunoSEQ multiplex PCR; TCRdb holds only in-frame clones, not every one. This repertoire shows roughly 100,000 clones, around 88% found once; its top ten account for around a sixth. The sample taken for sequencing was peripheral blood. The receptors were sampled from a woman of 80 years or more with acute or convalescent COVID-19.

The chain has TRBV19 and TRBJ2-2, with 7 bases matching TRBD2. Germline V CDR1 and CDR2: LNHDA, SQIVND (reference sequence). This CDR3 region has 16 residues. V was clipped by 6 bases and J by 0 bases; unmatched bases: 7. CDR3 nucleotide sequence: TGTGCCAGTAGCCCGCGGGGGAGGGCGAACACCGGGGAGCTGTTTTTT. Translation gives CASSPRGRANTGELFF.

The CDR3 nucleotides read TGTGCCAGCAGCCTTGGACTGTTACTAGAGCAGTACTTC. It yields the protein CASSLGLLLEQYF. The chain has TRBV14 and TRBJ2-7, with a tentative D call TRBD2 (5 bases). The CDR3 has 13 residues. Between the trimmed V and J ends, which lost 4 bases and 7 bases, there was a span of 14 bases. Germline V gene sequence: CDR1 SGHDN, CDR2 FVKESK.

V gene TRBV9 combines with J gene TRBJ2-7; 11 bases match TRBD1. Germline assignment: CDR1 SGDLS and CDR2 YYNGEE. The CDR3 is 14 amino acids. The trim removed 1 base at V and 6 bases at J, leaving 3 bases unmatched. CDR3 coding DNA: TGTGCCAGCAGCGTAAAGGGACAGGGGGGCGAGCAGTACTTC. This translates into CASSVKGQGGEQYF.

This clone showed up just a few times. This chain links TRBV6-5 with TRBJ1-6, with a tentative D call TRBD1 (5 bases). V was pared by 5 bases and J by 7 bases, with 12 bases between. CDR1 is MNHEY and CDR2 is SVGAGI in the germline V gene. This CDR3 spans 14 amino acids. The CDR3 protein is CASSTRQTNSPLHF. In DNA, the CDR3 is TGTGCCAGCAGTACCCGACAGACAAATTCACCCCTCCACTTT.

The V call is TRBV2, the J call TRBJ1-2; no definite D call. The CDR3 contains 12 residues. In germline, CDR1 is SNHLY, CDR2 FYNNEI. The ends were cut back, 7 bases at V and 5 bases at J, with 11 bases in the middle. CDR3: CASTEGRYGYTF. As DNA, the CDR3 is TGTGCCAGCACCGAAGGCAGGTATGGCTACACCTTC.

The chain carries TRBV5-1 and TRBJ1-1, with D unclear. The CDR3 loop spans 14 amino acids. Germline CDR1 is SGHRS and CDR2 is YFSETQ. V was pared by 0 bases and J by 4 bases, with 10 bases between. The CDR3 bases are TGCGCCAGCAGCTTGGCGGGCCGGGGCACTGAAGCTTTCTTT. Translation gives CASSLAGRGTEAFF.

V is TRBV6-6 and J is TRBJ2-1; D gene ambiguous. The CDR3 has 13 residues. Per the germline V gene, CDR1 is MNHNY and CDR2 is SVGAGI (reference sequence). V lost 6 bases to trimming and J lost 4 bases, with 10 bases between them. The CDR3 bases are TGTGCCAGCAGCCTCGTGGCATACAATGAGCAGTTCTTC. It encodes CASSLVAYNEQFF.

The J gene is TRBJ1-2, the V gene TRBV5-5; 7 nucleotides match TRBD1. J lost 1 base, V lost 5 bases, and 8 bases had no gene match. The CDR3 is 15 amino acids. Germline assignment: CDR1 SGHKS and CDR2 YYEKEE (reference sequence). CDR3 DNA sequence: TGTGCCAGCAGGACCGGGACAGCCGTTAACTATGGCTACACCTTC. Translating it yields CASRTGTAVNYGYTF. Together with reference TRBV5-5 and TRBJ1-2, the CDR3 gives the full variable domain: DAGVTQSPTHLIKTRGQQVTLRCSPISGHKSVSWYQQVLGQGPQFIFQYYEKEERGRGNFPDRFSARQFPNYSSELNVNALLLGDSALYLCASRTGTAVNYGYTFGSGTRLTVV.

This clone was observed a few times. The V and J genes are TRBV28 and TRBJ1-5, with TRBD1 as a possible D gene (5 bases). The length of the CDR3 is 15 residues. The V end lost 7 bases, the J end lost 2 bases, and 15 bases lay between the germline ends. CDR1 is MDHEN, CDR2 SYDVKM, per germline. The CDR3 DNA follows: TGTGCCAGCACCCCTCCGGGGGGAGGCAATCAGCCCCAGCATTTT. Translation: CASTPPGGGNQPQHF.

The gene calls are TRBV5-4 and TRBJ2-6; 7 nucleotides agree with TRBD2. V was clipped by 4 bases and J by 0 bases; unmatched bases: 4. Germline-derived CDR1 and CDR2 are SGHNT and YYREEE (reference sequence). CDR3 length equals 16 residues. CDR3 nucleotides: TGTGCCAGCAGCATAGGGAGGGGCTCTGGGGCCAACGTCCTGACTTTC. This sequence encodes CASSIGRGSGANVLTF.

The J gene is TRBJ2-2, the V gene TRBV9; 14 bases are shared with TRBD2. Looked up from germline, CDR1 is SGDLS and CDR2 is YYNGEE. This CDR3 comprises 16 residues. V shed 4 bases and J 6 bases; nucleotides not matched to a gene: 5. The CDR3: CASSFRLAGGPGELFF. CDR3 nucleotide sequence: TGTGCCAGCAGCTTCCGACTAGCGGGGGGGCCCGGGGAGCTGTTTTTT.

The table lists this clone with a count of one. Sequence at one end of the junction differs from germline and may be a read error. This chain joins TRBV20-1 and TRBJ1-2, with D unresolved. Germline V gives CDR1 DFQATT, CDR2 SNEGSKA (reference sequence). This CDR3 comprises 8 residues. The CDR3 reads CSAGRGIF. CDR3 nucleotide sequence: TGCAGTGCTGGCCGAGGGATTTTC.

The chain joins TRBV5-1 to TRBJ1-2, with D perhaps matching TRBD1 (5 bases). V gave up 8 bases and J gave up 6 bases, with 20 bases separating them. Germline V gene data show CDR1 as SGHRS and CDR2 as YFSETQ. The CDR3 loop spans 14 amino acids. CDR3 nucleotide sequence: TGCGCCAGTCGCCCGATGGGGGGATTTCATGGCTACACCTTC. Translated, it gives CASRPMGGFHGYTF.